This TCR beta chain stems from a study of OX40 agonist ivuxolimab in advanced cancers. About the research overall: It was permissible to have had prior anti-PD-1, anti-PD-L1 or anti-CTLA-4 therapy, and around 41% had some. Study-level results: Partly responding patients at 0.1-3.0 mg/kg showed some of the smallest clonal expansion.

About this clone: Its antigen is not known.

This CDR3 has 19 residues. Germline values: CDR1 SGHDN, CDR2 FVKESK. Trimming stripped 0 bases from V and 2 bases from J, with 22 bases between. Data came from immunoSEQ multiplex PCR; TCRdb stores just in-frame clones and leaves some out. The sample includes some 46,000 clones, roughly 94% of them seen just once. Here the sequenced sample was CD4+ or CD8+ T cells sorted from blood, taken in a trial of the OX40 agonist ivuxolimab. The chain uses TRBV14 and TRBJ1-2; a weak D match, TRBD1 (5 bases). This TCR came from an adult with an advanced solid tumor such as melanoma, head and neck, liver or kidney cancer. For the CDR3, the DNA is TGTGCCAGCAGCCAAGATCTGAGGGACGGAAGGAACAGAAACTATGGCTACACCTTC. As protein: CASSQDLRDGRNRNYGYTF.